This T cell receptor beta chain was captured in a study of blood T cell repertoires in COVID-19. Study background: Samples taken during acute and convalescent COVID-19 were collected in the United States, Italy and Spain. T cells, B-cell-depleted T cells, or PBMCs provided the cDNA or gDNA that served as material.

Study processing details: Researchers report that nucleated cell counts were estimated from reference gene primer amplification. Profiled with immunoSEQ multiplex PCR; TCRdb holds only in-frame clones, not every one. V and J calls and clone size are as listed in that table; D and trimming were resolved from the DNA. In the table there are about 110,000 clones, almost 90% of which are singletons. Germline V lookup: CDR1 SGHTA, CDR2 FQGNSA. Trimming removed 4 bases from V and 4 bases from J, with 15 bases in between. The CDR3 sequence is 15 residues long. V and J are TRBV7-2 and TRBJ2-3; perhaps TRBD2 as D (6 bases). The sequenced sample consisted of peripheral blood. The TCR comes from a woman between 45 and 65 years old with active or convalescent COVID-19. The CDR3 DNA reads TGTGCCAGCAGCTCCGAACTAGCCAGGGCAGATACGCAGTATTTT. It is translated as CASSSELARADTQYF.